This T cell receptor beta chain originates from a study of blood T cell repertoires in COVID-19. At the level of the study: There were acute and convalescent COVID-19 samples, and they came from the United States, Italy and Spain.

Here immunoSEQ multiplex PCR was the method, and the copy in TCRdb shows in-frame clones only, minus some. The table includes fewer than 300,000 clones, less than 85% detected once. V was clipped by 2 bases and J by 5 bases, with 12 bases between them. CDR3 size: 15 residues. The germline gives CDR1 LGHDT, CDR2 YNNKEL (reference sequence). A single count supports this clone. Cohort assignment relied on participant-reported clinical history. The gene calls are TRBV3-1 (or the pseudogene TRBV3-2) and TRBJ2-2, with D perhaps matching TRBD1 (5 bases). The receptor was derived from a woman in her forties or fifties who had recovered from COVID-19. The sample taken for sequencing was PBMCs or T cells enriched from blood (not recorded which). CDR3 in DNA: TGTGCCAGCAGCCAAATCAGGCAGGGAACCGGGGAGCTGTTTTTT. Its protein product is CASSQIRQGTGELFF.